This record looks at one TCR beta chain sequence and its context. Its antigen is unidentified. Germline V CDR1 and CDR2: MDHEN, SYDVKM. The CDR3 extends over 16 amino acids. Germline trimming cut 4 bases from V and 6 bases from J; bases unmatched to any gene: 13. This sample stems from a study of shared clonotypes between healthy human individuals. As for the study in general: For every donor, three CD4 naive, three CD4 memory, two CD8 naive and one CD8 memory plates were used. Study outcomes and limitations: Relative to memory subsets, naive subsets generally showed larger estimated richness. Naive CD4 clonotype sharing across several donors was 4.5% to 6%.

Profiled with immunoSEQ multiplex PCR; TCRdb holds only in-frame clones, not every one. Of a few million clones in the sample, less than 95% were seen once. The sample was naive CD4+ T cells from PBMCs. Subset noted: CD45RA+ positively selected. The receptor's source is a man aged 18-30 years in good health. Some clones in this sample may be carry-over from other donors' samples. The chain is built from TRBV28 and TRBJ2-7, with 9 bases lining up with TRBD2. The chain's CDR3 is CASSYTRRLAGLEQYF. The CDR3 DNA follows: TGTGCCAGCAGTTACACCAGGAGGCTAGCGGGACTCGAGCAGTACTTC. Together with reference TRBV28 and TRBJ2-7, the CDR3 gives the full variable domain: DVKVTQSSRYLVKRTGEKVFLECVQDMDHENMFWYRQDPGLGLRLIYFSYDVKMKEKGDIPEGYSVSREKKERFSLILESASTNQTSMYLCASSYTRRLAGLEQYFGPGTRLTVT.